The 6 T cell receptor beta chains reported below all come from one sample, sequenced in a study of tumor-infiltrating lymphocytes in localized non-small cell lung cancer. Generated by immunoSEQ multiplex PCR, the TCRdb table keeps only in-frame clones and is missing some. The profile covers about 11,000 clones, with approximately 83% appearing a single time and approximately 8% taken by the ten largest. Material: uninvolved lung tissue not adjacent to the tumor. These receptors originate from a human donor with non-small cell lung cancer.

This chain uses TRBV27 with TRBJ1-5, with D unresolved. The V and J ends lost 0 bases and 3 bases respectively, with 9 bases between them. The CDR3 contains 15 residues. Germline values: CDR1 MNHEY, CDR2 SMNVEV (reference sequence). The CDR3 DNA reads TGTGCCAGCAGTTTATCTGGGTTGGACAATCAGCCCCAGCATTTT. Translation gives CASSLSGLDNQPQHF.

J is TRBJ2-7 and V is TRBV7-9, with 10 bases aligning to TRBD1. Germline values: CDR1 SEHNR, CDR2 FQNEAQ (reference sequence). Trimming cost V 5 bases and J 3 bases; bases outside gene matches: 4. The CDR3 has 14 amino acids. In DNA, the CDR3 is TGTGCCAGCAGCGCGGACAGGGGGATCTACGAGCAGTACTTC. Translation gives CASSADRGIYEQYF.

This chain joins TRBV19 and TRBJ1-2, with no clear D. Deletions cut 7 bases from V and 6 bases from J, with 6 bases between. Germline V CDR1 and CDR2: LNHDA, SQIVND (reference sequence). The CDR3 is 10 residues long. This CDR3 reads CASKRHGYTF. The CDR3 DNA is TGTGCCAGTAAACGCCATGGCTACACCTTC.

This chain uses TRBV7-2 with TRBJ1-6; D perhaps matches TRBD1 (5 bases). V gave up 0 bases and J gave up 9 bases, with 9 bases separating them. This CDR3 region has 14 residues. Germline CDR1 SGHTA, CDR2 FQGNSA. CDR3 DNA: TGTGCCAGCAGCTTAGCGGGGGGGAGTTCACCCCTCCACTTT. Translating gives CASSLAGGSSPLHF.

V and J are TRBV18 and TRBJ1-3; possible D gene TRBD1, 6 bases. The germline CDR1 and CDR2 sequences are KGHSH and LQKENI. Trimming pared 6 bases from V and 0 bases from J, leaving 15 bases between. The CDR3 has 16 residues. The CDR3 loop is CASSPGERGSGNTIYF. DNA of the CDR3: TGTGCCAGCTCCCCAGGGGAGAGGGGCTCTGGAAACACCATATATTTT. Full variable domain (missing parts from reference TRBV18 and TRBJ1-3): NAGVMQNPRHLVRRRGQEARLRCSPMKGHSHVYWYRQLPEEGLKFMVYLQKENIIDESGMPKERFSAEFPKEGPSILRIQQVVRGDSAAYFCASSPGERGSGNTIYFGEGSWLTVV.

The V and J genes are TRBV11-1 and TRBJ2-7, with unresolved D. CDR3 length: 15 amino acids. Looked up from germline, CDR1 is SGHAT and CDR2 is FQDESV (reference sequence). Trimming removed 5 bases from V and 1 base from J, with 15 bases in between. The CDR3 region has the DNA TGTGCCAGCAGCCACACATCTGTTGAATCCTACGAGCAGTACTTC. This codes for CASSHTSVESYEQYF.